This T cell receptor beta chain was captured by sequencing in a study of cytomegalovirus exposure and HLA in healthy donors. The CDR3 has 16 residues. The germline V gene encodes CDR1 SGHTA and CDR2 FQGNSA. With V trimmed by 3 bases and J by 8 bases, 13 bases remained unmatched. The PCR contained 60 Vbeta and 13 Jbeta primers. Per the original methods: About 10 million of tens of millions of unique TCR beta chains were shared, per a later count. The assay was immunoSEQ multiplex PCR, and TCRdb's table has in-frame clones only and misses some. That table furnishes V, J and clone size, whereas the DNA furnished D and trimming. The data contain 95,000 to 100,000 clones, approximately 76% of them singletons. The study sampled nominally healthy donors, though unrecorded immune exposures were likely. Comments on this clone: Distinct nucleotide sequences in the sample also encode this CDR3.

V and J are TRBV7-2 and TRBJ1-2; 9 bases are shared with TRBD1. Material for sequencing was PBMCs. The origin of this receptor is a man aged 35 to 55 in good health and CMV-seronegative. This CDR3 is CASSLSAGTGFSGYTF. The CDR3, as DNA: TGTGCCAGCAGCTTGAGTGCCGGGACAGGGTTTTCGGGCTACACCTTC.